The 7 T cell receptor beta chains reported below all come from one sample, sequenced in a study of a mutant IDH1 vaccine in newly diagnosed glioma. Profiled with immunoSEQ multiplex PCR; TCRdb holds only in-frame clones, not every one. Of over 45,000 clones listed, around 80% were seen once; the top ten hold 3% to 4%. Documented time point: week 5, during vaccination. What each vaccine dose contained was 300 ug of mutant IDH1 20-mer peptide, accompanied by topical imiquimod. Their specific antigens are unknown. The material sequenced was PBMCs, taken from a glioma patient whose treatment included an IDH1 peptide vaccine. All receptors come from a man aged 30 to 45 with glioma.

This clone was counted only a few times. This chain links TRBV25-1 with TRBJ1-1; perhaps TRBD1 as D (5 bases). Trimming removed 1 base at V and 4 bases at J, with 13 bases between. The CDR3 is 15 amino acids. Germline V lookup: CDR1 MGHDK, CDR2 SYGVNS. The CDR3 spells CASSELGEMSTEAFF. The CDR3 DNA reads TGTGCCAGCAGTGAATTGGGGGAAATGAGCACTGAAGCTTTCTTT.

This clone was observed a few times. J is TRBJ1-1 and V is TRBV5-5; D not certain. V lost 2 bases, J lost 0 bases, and 8 bases lay in between. CDR3 length equals 14 residues. Looked up from germline, CDR1 is SGHKS and CDR2 is YYEKEE (reference sequence). The DNA for the CDR3 is TGTGCCAGCAGCTTAAGTAACATGAACACTGAAGCTTTCTTT. Protein sequence: CASSLSNMNTEAFF.

This chain uses TRBV5-1 with TRBJ2-2; 7 bases line up with TRBD1. The CDR3 totals 15 residues. V dropped 6 bases and J dropped 0; count of bases not matched to a gene: 5. Per germline, CDR1 SGHRS and CDR2 YFSETQ. Written as DNA, the CDR3 is TGCGCCAGCACCACGGGACAGCCGAACACCGGGGAGCTGTTTTTT. Protein product: CASTTGQPNTGELFF.

This clone showed up just once. The chain recombines TRBV27 with TRBJ2-7; D gene ambiguous. The CDR3 is 14 residues long. Per the germline V gene, CDR1 is MNHEY and CDR2 is SMNVEV (reference sequence). Trimming stripped 5 bases from V and 4 bases from J, with 15 bases between. The CDR3 loop reads CASSPSFGLYEQYF. CDR3 bases: TGTGCCAGCAGTCCGAGTTTTGGGTTATACGAGCAGTACTTC.

This clone has just a few counts. The rearrangement uses TRBV5-1 and TRBJ1-5; no reliable D call. Trimming pared 4 bases from V and 3 bases from J, leaving 14 bases between. This CDR3 comprises 15 residues. Germline V CDR1 and CDR2: SGHRS, YFSETQ. This chain's CDR3 is CASSPRGDSNQPQHF. In nucleotides, the CDR3 is TGCGCCAGCAGCCCCAGAGGAGACTCCAATCAGCCCCAGCATTTT.

The J gene is TRBJ1-1, the V gene TRBV19; TRBD1 agrees at 7 bases. Losses at the gene ends were 6 bases for V and 6 bases for J; bases not matched to a gene: 13. The germline CDR1 and CDR2 sequences are LNHDA and SQIVND (reference sequence). The CDR3 has 15 residues. Written as DNA, the CDR3 is TGTGCCAGTAGGCCCAGGGGGGTCAATAACGCTGAAGCTTTCTTT. It encodes CASRPRGVNNAEAFF.

The chain has TRBV6-5 and TRBJ2-5; D remains unclear. CDR3 length: 14 residues. Between the trimmed V and J ends, which lost 2 bases and 4 bases, there was a span of 11 bases. Looked up from germline, CDR1 is MNHEY and CDR2 is SVGAGI. This CDR3 reads CASSYGFQGETQYF. The CDR3 nucleotides are TGTGCCAGCAGTTACGGGTTCCAAGGAGAGACCCAGTACTTC.